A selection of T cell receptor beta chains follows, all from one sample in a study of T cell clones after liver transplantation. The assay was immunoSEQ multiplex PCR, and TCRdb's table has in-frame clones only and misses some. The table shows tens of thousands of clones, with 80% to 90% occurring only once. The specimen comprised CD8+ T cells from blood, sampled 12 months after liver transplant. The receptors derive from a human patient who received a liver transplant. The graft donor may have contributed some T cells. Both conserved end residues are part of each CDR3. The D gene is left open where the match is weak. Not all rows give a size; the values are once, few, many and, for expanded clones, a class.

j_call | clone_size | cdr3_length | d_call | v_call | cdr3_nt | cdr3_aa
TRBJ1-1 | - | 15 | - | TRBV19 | TGTGCCAGTAGTCTTTTCGGACAGCTAAACACTGAAGCTTTCTTT | CASSLFGQLNTEAFF
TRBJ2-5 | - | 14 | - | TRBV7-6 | TGTGCCAGCAGCCAATTGACGGAACAAGAGACCCAGTACTTC | CASSQLTEQETQYF
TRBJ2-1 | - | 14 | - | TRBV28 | TGTGCCAGCAGTTCGGACGTGTCCTACAATGAGCAGTTCTTC | CASSSDVSYNEQFF
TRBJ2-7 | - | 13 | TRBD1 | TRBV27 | TGTGCCAGCAGTCAGGGACAGCCGTACGAGCAGTACTTC | CASSQGQPYEQYF
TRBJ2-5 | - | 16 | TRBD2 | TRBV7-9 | TGTGCCAGCAGCCACCTCAGCGGGAGGGCCCTTGAGACCCAGTACTTC | CASSHLSGRALETQYF
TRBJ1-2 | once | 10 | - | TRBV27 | TGTTGCCTCCCCTTAGAGGGCTACACCTTC | CCLPLEGYTF
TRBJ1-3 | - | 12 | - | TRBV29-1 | TGCAGCGTTGTCTACTCTGGAAACACCATATATTTT | CSVVYSGNTIYF
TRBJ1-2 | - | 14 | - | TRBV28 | TGTGCCAGCAGTCCCGGTCCGGGGGACTATGGCTACACCTTC | CASSPGPGDYGYTF
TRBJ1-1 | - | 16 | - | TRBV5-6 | TGTGCCAGCAGGGGCAGTGAGGGGGTTGTAGACACTGAAGCTTTCTTT | CASRGSEGVVDTEAFF
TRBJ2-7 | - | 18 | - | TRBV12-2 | TGTGCAAGTCGCTTAGCTTCTAATAGCGGGGAGGGGTCCTACGAGCAGTACTTC | CASRLASNSGEGSYEQYF
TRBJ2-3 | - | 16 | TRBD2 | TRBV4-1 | TGCGCCAGCAGCCAAGATGGGCTAGCGGGCACAGATACGCAGTATTTT | CASSQDGLAGTDTQYF
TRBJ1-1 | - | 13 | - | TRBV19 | TGTGCCAGTAGTCTGACCGTGAACACTGAAGCTTTCTTT | CASSLTVNTEAFF
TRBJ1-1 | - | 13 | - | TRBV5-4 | TGTGCCAGCAGCCCCCCGGCCAGCCCTGAAGCTTTCTTT | CASSPPASPEAFF
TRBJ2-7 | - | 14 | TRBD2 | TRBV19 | TGTGCCAGTAGAGAGACTAGCGATACCTACGAGCAGTACTTC | CASRETSDTYEQYF
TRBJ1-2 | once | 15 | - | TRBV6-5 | TGTGCCAGCAGTTACTTGGGCCCAGAGTGGGGTGGCTACACCTTC | CASSYLGPEWGGYTF
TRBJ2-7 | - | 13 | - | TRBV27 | TGTGCCAGCAGTTCACTAAGCTCCTACGAGCAGTACTTC | CASSSLSSYEQYF
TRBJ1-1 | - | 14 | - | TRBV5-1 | TGCGCCAGCAGCTTTGCAGGAGTGAACACTGAAGCTTTCTTT | CASSFAGVNTEAFF
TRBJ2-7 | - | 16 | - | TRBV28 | TGTGCCAGCACCCAAACTCGACTAACTTCTACCTACGAGCAGTACTTC | CASTQTRLTSTYEQYF
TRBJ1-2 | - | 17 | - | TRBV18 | TGTGCCAGCTCACCACCGGGACGAGGGCATCTGAACTATGGCTACACCTTC | CASSPPGRGHLNYGYTF
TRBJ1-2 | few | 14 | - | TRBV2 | TGTGCCAGCAGTAACTTATCCGGGCCGGATGGCTACACCTTC | CASSNLSGPDGYTF
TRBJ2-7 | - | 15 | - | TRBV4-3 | TGCGCCAGCAGCTTTGCGGGGGCGGCCCCCTACGAGCAGTACTTC | CASSFAGAAPYEQYF
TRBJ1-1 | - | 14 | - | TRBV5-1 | TGCGCCAGCAGCTTAAGCGGGCGGAACACTGAAGCTTTCTTT | CASSLSGRNTEAFF
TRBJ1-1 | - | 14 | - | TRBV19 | TGTGCCAGTAGTATAGATCAAAGGGCCCACCAAGCTTTCTTT | CASSIDQRAHQAFF
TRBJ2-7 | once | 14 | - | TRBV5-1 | TGCGCCAGCAGTCATGAGGGGGGGTCCTACGAGCAGTACTTC | CASSHEGGSYEQYF
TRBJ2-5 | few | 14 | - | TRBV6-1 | TGTGCCAGCAGTGAGAAGGGCAGGAAAGAGACCCAGTACTTC | CASSEKGRKETQYF
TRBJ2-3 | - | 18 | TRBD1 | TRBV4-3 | TGCGCCAGCAGCCAAGAAGGGGGGACAGGGGGTTTCACAGATACGCAGTATTTT | CASSQEGGTGGFTDTQYF
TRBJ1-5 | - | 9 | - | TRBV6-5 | TGTGCCAGTGATCAGCCCCAGCATTTT | CASDQPQHF
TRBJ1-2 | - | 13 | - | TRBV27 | TGTGCCAGCAGTTGGGGGGGGCCCAATGGCTACACCTTC | CASSWGGPNGYTF
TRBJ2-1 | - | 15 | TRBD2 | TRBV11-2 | TGTGCCAGCAGTGACCCTAGCGGGAGGGAAAATGAGCAGTTCTTC | CASSDPSGRENEQFF
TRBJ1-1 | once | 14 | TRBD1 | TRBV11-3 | TGTGCCAGCAGCTTAGTAAGACAGGGGACCGAAGCTTTCTTT | CASSLVRQGTEAFF
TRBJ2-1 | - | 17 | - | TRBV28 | TGTGCCAGCAGTTCCCCCGGGCAGCGCGGGCCTTACAATGAGCAGTTCTTC | CASSSPGQRGPYNEQFF
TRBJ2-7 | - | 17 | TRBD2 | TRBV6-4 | TGTGCCAGCAGTCCGGGACTAGCGGCCCTAAGGGGTAACGAGCAGTACTTC | CASSPGLAALRGNEQYF
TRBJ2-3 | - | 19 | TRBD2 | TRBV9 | TGTGCCAGCAGCGTCTCGACTAGCGGAGGGGGGGGCAACACAGATACGCAGTATTTT | CASSVSTSGGGGNTDTQYF
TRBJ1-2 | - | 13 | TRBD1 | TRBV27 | TGTGCCAGCAGTCCTACCAGGGGGTATGGCTACACCTTC | CASSPTRGYGYTF
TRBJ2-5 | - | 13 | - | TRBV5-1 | TGCGCCAGCAGCCCCCCCCTCCAAGAGACCCAGTACTTC | CASSPPLQETQYF
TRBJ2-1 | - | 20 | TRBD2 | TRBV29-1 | TGCAGCGTTGTCGGGGCCCCGGGACTAGCGGGAGAGGTGACCGAGAATGAGCAGTTCTTC | CSVVGAPGLAGEVTENEQFF
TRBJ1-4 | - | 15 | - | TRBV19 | TGTGCCAGTAGTCGAGCGGGAGGGGCAGGAGAAAAACTGTTTTTT | CASSRAGGAGEKLFF
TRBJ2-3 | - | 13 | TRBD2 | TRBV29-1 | TGCAGCGTCCCGGGGGGGACGACAGATACGCAGTATTTT | CSVPGGTTDTQYF
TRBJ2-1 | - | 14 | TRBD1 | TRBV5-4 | TGTGCCAGCAGCTCGGGGACAGGGATCTATGAGCAGTTCTTC | CASSSGTGIYEQFF
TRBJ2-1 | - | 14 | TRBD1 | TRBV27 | TGTGCCAGCAGCGTCGCCGGGACAGGGAATGAGCAGTTCTTC | CASSVAGTGNEQFF
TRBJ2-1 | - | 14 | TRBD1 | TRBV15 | TGTGCCACCAGCAGGGACAGGGAGGTTCTTGAGCAGTTCTTC | CATSRDREVLEQFF
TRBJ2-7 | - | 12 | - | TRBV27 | TGTGCCAGCAGTTTTGGGGGGCCGGAGCAGTACTTC | CASSFGGPEQYF
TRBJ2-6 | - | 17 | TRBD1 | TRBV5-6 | TGTGCCAGCAGCTCGTATCGACAGGGGGCTGGGGCCAACGTCCTGACTTTC | CASSSYRQGAGANVLTF
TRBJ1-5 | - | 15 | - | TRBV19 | TGTGCCAGTAGTTACGTCACACGGCCCAATCAGCCCCAGCATTTT | CASSYVTRPNQPQHF
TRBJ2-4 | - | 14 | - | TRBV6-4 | TGTGCCAGCACCGCAAGGGTAGGCAAAAACATTCAGTACTTC | CASTARVGKNIQYF
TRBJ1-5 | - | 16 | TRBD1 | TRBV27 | TGTGCCAGCAGTTCCGGGACAGGGTCCCAGAATCAGCCCCAGCATTTT | CASSSGTGSQNQPQHF
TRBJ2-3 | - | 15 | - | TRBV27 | TGTGCCAGCAGTTCCTTTCCTAGAAGCACAGATACGCAGTATTTT | CASSSFPRSTDTQYF
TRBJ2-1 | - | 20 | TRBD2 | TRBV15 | TGTGCCACCAGCAGAGATCTGAGGTTAATGGGGTTAGCGGGAGAAGAACAGCAGTTCTTC | CATSRDLRLMGLAGEEQQFF
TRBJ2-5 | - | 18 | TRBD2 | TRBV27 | TGTGCCAGCAGACCTCTCGGGACTAGCGGGACCAGCAGGGAGACCCAGTACTTC | CASRPLGTSGTSRETQYF
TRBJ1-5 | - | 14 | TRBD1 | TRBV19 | TGTGCCAGTGAGGACAGGGGGCCATATCAGCCCCAGCATTTT | CASEDRGPYQPQHF
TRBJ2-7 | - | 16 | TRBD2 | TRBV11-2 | TGTGCCAGCAGCTTAGGGGTAGCGGGAGGGCCGAACGAGCAGTACTTC | CASSLGVAGGPNEQYF
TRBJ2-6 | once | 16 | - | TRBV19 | TGTGCCAGTAATCGGCCAGGACCCTCTGGGGCCAACGTCCTGACTTTC | CASNRPGPSGANVLTF
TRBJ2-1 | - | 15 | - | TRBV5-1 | TGCGCCAGCAGCCCCTCCCGGGGCTCCTACAATGAGCAGTTCTTC | CASSPSRGSYNEQFF